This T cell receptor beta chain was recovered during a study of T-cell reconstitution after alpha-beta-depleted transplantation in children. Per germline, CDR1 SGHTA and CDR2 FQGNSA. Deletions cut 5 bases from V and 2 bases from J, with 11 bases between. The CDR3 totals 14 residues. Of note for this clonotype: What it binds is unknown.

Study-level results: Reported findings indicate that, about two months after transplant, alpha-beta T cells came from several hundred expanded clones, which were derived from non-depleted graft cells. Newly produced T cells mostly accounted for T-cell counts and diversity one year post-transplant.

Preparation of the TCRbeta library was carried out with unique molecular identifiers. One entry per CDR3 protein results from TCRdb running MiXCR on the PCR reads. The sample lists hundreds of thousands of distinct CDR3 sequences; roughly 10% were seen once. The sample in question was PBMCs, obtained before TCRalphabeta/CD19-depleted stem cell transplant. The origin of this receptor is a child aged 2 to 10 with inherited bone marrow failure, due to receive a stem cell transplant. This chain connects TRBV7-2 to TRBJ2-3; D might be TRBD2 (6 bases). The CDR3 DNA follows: TGTGCCAGCAGCCTGGACTATCCCACAGATACGCAGTATTTT. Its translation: CASSLDYPTDTQYF.